The present entry profiles one T cell receptor (beta chain) with its context. This CDR3 is built from 13 residues. V gave up 7 bases and J gave up 4 bases; unmatched junction bases: 3. Germline CDR1 and CDR2: MNHEY and SVGAGI. Profiled with immunoSEQ multiplex PCR; TCRdb holds only in-frame clones, not every one. This repertoire shows 250,000 or so clones, 91% found once; its top ten account for about 3%. This entry belongs to a study of blood T cell repertoires in COVID-19. Clinical history as reported by participants underpinned cohort assignment. Sequencing was carried out using PBMCs or T cells enriched from blood (not recorded which). The V and J genes are TRBV6-5 and TRBJ1-2; 10 bases line up with TRBD1. The TCR was taken from a man aged 40-49 years who had been exposed to COVID-19. The CDR3 bases are TGTGCCAGCACGGGACAGGGGTTCTATGGCTACACCTTC. Amino acids: CASTGQGFYGYTF.